A single sample gave rise to the 30 T cell receptor beta chains below, sequenced in a study of cytomegalovirus exposure and HLA in healthy donors. PCR amplification relied on 60 Vbeta primers (plus 13 Jbeta primers). Assay: immunoSEQ multiplex PCR; the TCRdb copy retains only in-frame clones and omits some. The sample has around 180,000 clones, more than 85% seen once; the top ten hold roughly 0.24%. Sequenced sample: PBMCs. These receptors were taken from a girl under two years old in good health and CMV-seronegative.

The CDR3 sequence: CASSLRREKDTGELFF. As DNA, the CDR3 is TGTGCCAGCAGCTTGAGGAGGGAGAAAGACACCGGGGAGCTGTTTTTT. The V gene is TRBV5-4, the J gene TRBJ2-2, with a possible D match to TRBD2 (6 bases). The germline V gene encodes CDR1 SGHNT and CDR2 YYREEE (reference sequence). The germline V and J ends were trimmed by 1 base and 3 bases, with 13 bases remaining between them. The CDR3 runs 16 residues.

The chain recombines TRBV4-1 with TRBJ2-1; no reliable D call. Trimming pared 0 bases from V and 0 bases from J, leaving 9 bases between. CDR3 length: 16 residues. Germline loops: CDR1 MGHRA, CDR2 YSYEKL. The DNA of the CDR3 is TGCGCCAGCAGCCAAGATCAAGCTAGCTCCTACAATGAGCAGTTCTTC. Translated, it gives CASSQDQASSYNEQFF.

The rearrangement joins TRBV7-9 to TRBJ2-7; 9 bases map to TRBD1. J lost 4 bases, V lost 5 bases, and 6 bases had no gene match. Germline assignment: CDR1 SEHNR and CDR2 FQNEAQ (reference sequence). The length of the CDR3 is 14 residues. CDR3 protein: CASSQPGQGYEQYF. The CDR3 region has the DNA TGTGCCAGCAGCCAACCGGGACAGGGATACGAGCAGTACTTC.

The chain links TRBV9 to TRBJ2-7, with 8 bases that match TRBD2. V shed 0 bases and J 3 bases; nucleotides not matched to a gene: 8. The CDR3 covers 16 residues. Germline V gives CDR1 SGDLS, CDR2 YYNGEE. CDR3 region: CASSVGGGTRGYEQYF. The DNA for the CDR3 is TGTGCCAGCAGCGTAGGAGGGGGGACTAGAGGCTACGAGCAGTACTTC.

In its sample, this clone was seen once. DNA for the CDR3: TGTGCCAGCAGTTACAGGGGGACTAGCCCGACCTACGAGCAGTACTTC. It is translated as CASSYRGTSPTYEQYF. The chain joins TRBV6-5 to TRBJ2-7; TRBD2 matches 9 bases. The V gene's germline CDR1 is MNHEY and CDR2 SVGAGI. J lost 2 bases, V lost 2 bases, and 7 bases had no gene match. The CDR3 runs to 16 residues.

The chain combines TRBV15 with TRBJ1-6; no clear D gene. There are 14 residues in the CDR3. The germline gives CDR1 LNHNV, CDR2 YYDKDF (reference sequence). The V end lost 4 bases, the J end lost 6 bases, and 10 bases lay between the germline ends. The CDR3 here is CATSTYSLNSPLHF. The CDR3 DNA follows: TGTGCCACCAGCACCTATTCCCTTAATTCACCCCTCCACTTT.

The chain carries TRBV19 and TRBJ1-6; 7 bases agree with TRBD1. Germline CDR1 is LNHDA and CDR2 is SQIVND (reference sequence). With 9 bases clipped from V and 7 bases from J, the junction kept 12 bases outside the gene matches. The CDR3 is 15 amino acids. CDR3 in amino acids: CASSPRTGSNSPLHF. CDR3 sequence (DNA): TGTGCCAGCTCTCCCCGGACAGGTTCCAATTCACCCCTCCACTTT.

The V call is TRBV5-5, the J call TRBJ1-1; weak D call: TRBD1 (5 bases). The V gene's germline CDR1 is SGHKS and CDR2 YYEKEE (reference sequence). Trimming cost V 2 bases and J 0 bases, with 11 bases left between them. CDR3 length: 15 residues. CDR3 sequence: CASSLSGIMNTEAFF. CDR3 bases: TGTGCCAGCAGCTTATCAGGGATAATGAACACTGAAGCTTTCTTT.

This rearrangement joins TRBV5-4 to TRBJ2-7; D might be TRBD2 (6 bases). Germline V CDR1 and CDR2: SGHNT, YYREEE (reference sequence). The CDR3 is 13 residues long. V was cut by 4 bases and J by 5 bases, with 13 bases left in between. This chain's CDR3 is CASSRLESHEQYF. The CDR3 nucleotides read TGTGCCAGCAGCCGACTAGAGTCACACGAGCAGTACTTC.

The chain employs TRBV9 and TRBJ1-1; tentatively, D is TRBD1 (5 bases). V lost 4 bases, J lost 4 bases, and 17 bases lay in between. This CDR3 region has 15 residues. CDR1 SGDLS and CDR2 YYNGEE come from the germline V gene. CDR3: CASSPDGGRGTEAFF. The CDR3 bases are TGTGCCAGCAGCCCAGACGGGGGAAGGGGCACTGAAGCTTTCTTT.

Here the CDR3 DNA reads TGTGCCAGCAGCTTAGTGTTGACTGGCGAGCAGTACTTC. Translated: CASSLVLTGEQYF. The chain employs TRBV7-8 and TRBJ2-7; no firm D call. The CDR3 totals 13 residues. Trimming removed 1 base from V and 6 bases from J, with 10 bases in between. Germline loops: CDR1 SGHVS, CDR2 FQNEAQ. Combining the CDR3 with reference TRBV7-8 and TRBJ2-7 gives the whole variable domain GAGVSQSPRYKVAKRGQDVALRCDPISGHVSLFWYQQALGQGPEFLTYFQNEAQLDKSGLPSDRFFAERPEGSVSTLKIQRTQQEDSAVYLCASSLVLTGEQYFGPGTRLTVT.

V gene TRBV5-4 combines with J gene TRBJ2-7, with 11 bases that match TRBD1. The CDR3 is 16 residues long. The germline gives CDR1 SGHNT, CDR2 YYREEE (reference sequence). V was pared by 0 bases and J by 0 bases, with 2 bases of the junction left unmatched. The CDR3 loop reads CASSLVGQGASYEQYF. The CDR3 DNA sequence: TGTGCCAGCAGCTTGGTAGGACAGGGGGCCTCCTACGAGCAGTACTTC.

This clone was picked up one time. The CDR3 here is CASSPMGGQVGETQYF. In DNA form, the CDR3 reads TGTGCCAGCAGCCCTATGGGGGGACAGGTTGGAGAGACCCAGTACTTC. The chain uses TRBV7-8 and TRBJ2-5; 8 bases map to TRBD1. The CDR3 length is 16 residues. After removal of 5 bases from V and 4 bases from J, the junction contained 12 bases not matched to a gene. CDR1 and CDR2 (germline): SGHVS, FQNEAQ.

This clone was found once. The chain is built from TRBV18 and TRBJ2-5; 7 bases are shared with TRBD1. The J segment lost 2 bases and the V segment lost 6 bases, leaving 6 bases of the junction unmatched. The CDR3 extends over 14 amino acids. Germline V gene data show CDR1 as KGHSH and CDR2 as LQKENI. The CDR3 DNA sequence: TGTGCCAGCTCTGGAACAGGGGTTCAAGAGACCCAGTACTTC. It codes for CASSGTGVQETQYF.

The chain recombines TRBV7-6 with TRBJ2-1; no firm D call. The CDR3 length is 17 residues. Per germline, CDR1 SGHVS and CDR2 FNYEAQ. The V and J ends lost 1 base and 0 bases respectively, with 13 bases between them. Here the CDR3 DNA reads TGTGCCAGCAGCTTAGGTATGGCGAGGAGCTCCTACAATGAGCAGTTCTTC. Protein: CASSLGMARSSYNEQFF.

In its sample, this clone was seen once. This sequence joins TRBV19 and TRBJ1-2; D is ambiguous. Deletions cut 7 bases from V and 3 bases from J, with 12 bases between. The V gene's germline CDR1 is LNHDA and CDR2 SQIVND (reference sequence). The length of the CDR3 is 13 residues. CDR3 loop: CASKRADYYGYTF. The CDR3 DNA reads TGTGCCAGTAAGCGGGCGGATTACTATGGCTACACCTTC.

The chain uses TRBV5-1 and TRBJ2-3; D may be TRBD2 (6 bases). V lost 3 bases and J lost 2, with 13 bases in between. Germline V gives CDR1 SGHRS, CDR2 YFSETQ. The CDR3 runs 15 residues. In DNA form, the CDR3 reads TGCGCCAGCAGCTGGGGGGAGATCTACACAGATACGCAGTATTTT. Translated, it gives CASSWGEIYTDTQYF.

The gene calls are TRBV19 and TRBJ2-1; 10 nucleotides line up with TRBD2. CDR1 and CDR2 (germline): LNHDA, SQIVND (reference sequence). Trimming cost V 6 bases and J 6 bases; bases outside gene matches: 2. The CDR3 contains 13 residues. CDR3 sequence: CASRSGGANEQFF. DNA for the CDR3: TGTGCCAGTAGAAGCGGGGGGGCCAATGAGCAGTTCTTC.

This clone was observed a single time. CDR3 sequence (DNA): TGTGCCAGCAGCTTGCGAGCGGGAGGGACCACAGATACGCAGTATTTT. This gives the protein CASSLRAGGTTDTQYF. The chain links TRBV7-2 to TRBJ2-3, with 10 bases lining up with TRBD2. This CDR3 region has 16 residues. Germline CDR1 reads SGHTA; CDR2 reads FQGNSA. J gave up 2 bases and V 3 bases, and 5 bases lay outside the gene matches.

V and J are TRBV5-4 and TRBJ1-1; 7 bases align to TRBD1. Germline trimming cut 0 bases from V and 2 bases from J; bases unmatched to any gene: 7. There are 16 residues in the CDR3. Germline V gives CDR1 SGHNT, CDR2 YYREEE (reference sequence). The CDR3 loop reads CASSLALGQPNTEAFF. The CDR3, as DNA: TGTGCCAGCAGCTTGGCCCTGGGACAGCCAAACACTGAAGCTTTCTTT.

This clone was picked up one time. This chain uses TRBV4-1 with TRBJ2-7; 10 bases are shared with TRBD2. The CDR3 has 15 residues. In germline, CDR1 is MGHRA, CDR2 YSYEKL. Losses at the gene ends were 5 bases for V and 5 bases for J; bases not matched to a gene: 9. CDR3 coding DNA: TGCGCCAGCAGCAGAAGCGGGGGGGTTCTTGACGAGCAGTACTTC. Translated: CASSRSGGVLDEQYF.

The CDR3 nucleotides read TGTGCCAGCAGTCCCCGGACAGAGGGAAACACCATATATTTT. It translates to CASSPRTEGNTIYF. V is TRBV6-5 and J is TRBJ1-3; a possible D gene is TRBD1 (6 bases). This CDR3 region has 14 residues. From germline, CDR1 is MNHEY and CDR2 SVGAGI. Trimming left V 5 bases short and J 4 bases short, with 12 bases between.

CDR3 nucleotide sequence: TGTGCCAGCCGTGGGGGCCTGGTCTACGAGCAGTACTTC. This translates into CASRGGLVYEQYF. The gene calls are TRBV25-1 and TRBJ2-7; D is possibly TRBD1 (6 bases). Deletions cut 8 bases from V and 3 bases from J, with 14 bases between. Looked up from germline, CDR1 is MGHDK and CDR2 is SYGVNS. There are 13 residues in the CDR3.

This clone has just one count. This chain joins TRBV7-3 and TRBJ1-1, with 10 nucleotides matching TRBD1. The CDR3 sequence is 20 residues long. V dropped 4 bases and J dropped 2; count of bases not matched to a gene: 19. CDR1 SGHTA and CDR2 FQGTGA come from the germline V gene. The CDR3 nucleotides read TGTGCCAGCAGCTCAAATATAAAACCGGGACAGGGGTTGGGAAACACTGAAGCTTTCTTT. Its translation: CASSSNIKPGQGLGNTEAFF.

The chain is built from TRBV13 and TRBJ2-7; tentatively, D is TRBD1 (6 bases). Germline CDR1 reads PRHDT; CDR2 reads FYEKMQ (reference sequence). Trimming took off 5 bases at V and 6 bases at J, with 11 bases between the two ends. The CDR3 has 12 residues. CDR3 nucleotides: TGTGCCAGCAGCCTCACAGGGTTCGAGCAGTACTTC. It yields the protein CASSLTGFEQYF. Looking up the rest from reference TRBV13 and TRBJ2-7 gives the full variable domain: AAGVIQSPRHLIKEKRETATLKCYPIPRHDTVYWYQQGPGQDPQFLISFYEKMQSDKGSIPDRFSAQQFSDYHSELNMSSLELGDSALYFCASSLTGFEQYFGPGTRLTVT.

CDR3 sequence reads: CASSQSGNEAGGPCRYEQYF. The CDR3 DNA reads as TGCGCCAGCAGTCAATCTGGCAACGAAGCGGGGGGGCCTTGTCGTTACGAGCAGTACTTC. The genes are TRBV23-1 and TRBJ2-7, with 10 positions matching TRBD2. TRBV23-1 is flagged as an ORF with uncertain function. The V gene end was trimmed by 0 bases and the J gene end by 4 bases; junction bases not matched to a gene: 18. The CDR3 is 20 residues long.

In its sample, this clone was seen once. This chain joins TRBV5-1 and TRBJ1-4, with a possible D match to TRBD1 (5 bases). V lost 0 bases to trimming and J lost 5 bases, with 14 bases between them. This CDR3 spans 16 amino acids. CDR1 is SGHRS and CDR2 is YFSETQ in the germline V gene. CDR3 in DNA: TGCGCCAGCAGCTTGGCTGCAGTGACAGCAAATGAAAAACTGTTTTTT. Protein product: CASSLAAVTANEKLFF.

V and J are TRBV9 and TRBJ1-2; D ambiguous. V was trimmed by 0 bases and J by 6 bases, leaving 15 bases between them. This CDR3 region has 15 residues. Germline CDR1 reads SGDLS; CDR2 reads YYNGEE. The CDR3 here is CASSVDGQRVDGYTF. CDR3 DNA sequence: TGTGCCAGCAGCGTAGACGGGCAGCGGGTCGATGGCTACACCTTC.

The rearrangement links TRBV19 to TRBJ2-3; maybe TRBD2 (5 bases). The CDR3 has 18 amino acids. In germline, CDR1 is LNHDA, CDR2 SQIVND (reference sequence). V gave up 1 base and J gave up 1 base, with 18 bases separating them. The CDR3, as DNA: TGTGCCAGTAGTATAGTTCTCGGAGCGGTCCAAGGCACAGATACGCAGTATTTT. Translating it yields CASSIVLGAVQGTDTQYF.

This clone was observed a single time. CDR3 bases: TGTGCCAGCAGTGGGGGTCAGGGGTACAATGAGCAGTTCTTC. Protein product: CASSGGQGYNEQFF. This rearrangement joins TRBV2 to TRBJ2-1, with D possibly being TRBD1 (6 bases). This CDR3 region has 14 residues. The V end lost 4 bases, the J end lost 4 bases, and 11 bases lay between the germline ends. Germline loops: CDR1 SNHLY, CDR2 FYNNEI.